This is a list of T cell receptor beta chains from one sample in a study of T cell repertoires in cytomegalovirus infection. TCRdb redid the calling of the reads with MiXCR, one entry per CDR3 protein. Of 200,000 to 300,000 distinct CDR3 sequences in the sample, 12% are singletons; the top ten hold 1.5% to 2%. Specimen: PBMCs. The receptors derive from a human donor in good health (CMV status not recorded). Some clones in this sample may be carry-over from other donors' samples. CDR3s leave out the opening cysteine and the closing phenylalanine or tryptophan. D genes are given only for firm matches. Size values are once, few and many counts, or a class for expanded clones, and some rows have none.

D gene,V gene,J gene,clone size,CDR3 protein
TRBD1,TRBV14,TRBJ2-7,many,ASSRGQAYEQY
NA,TRBV6-2/TRBV6-3,TRBJ2-7,many,ASLRFTHGTYEQY
TRBD1,TRBV7-2,TRBJ1-4,many,ASSLSTGEYEKLF
NA,TRBV28,TRBJ1-2,few,ASSSSAGLYGYT
NA,TRBV7-3,TRBJ1-1,many,ASSLNPRTEAF
TRBD1,TRBV28,TRBJ1-5,many,ASRLPGGQGNQPQH
NA,TRBV29-1,TRBJ2-5,NA,SVVVQDETQY
TRBD2,TRBV7-3,TRBJ2-1,many,ASSSVAGGVNEQF
TRBD1,TRBV28,TRBJ1-2,few,ASSPGQGFRGYT
NA,TRBV19,TRBJ1-2,many,ASKAGIHGYT
TRBD2,TRBV20-1,TRBJ2-1,NA,SANRGGSYNEQF
NA,TRBV19,TRBJ2-2,many,ASSIRGTGELF
TRBD2,TRBV5-4,TRBJ2-1,NA,ASSSEQAGTSDEQF
NA,TRBV7-2,TRBJ2-2,many,ASSLLAGSGELF
TRBD2,TRBV11-3,TRBJ2-3,many,ASSLSAGGRTDTQY
TRBD1,TRBV28,TRBJ2-3,few,ASSFSQGGTDTQY
NA,TRBV20-1,TRBJ2-1,NA,SARDRGYNERF
NA,TRBV6-1,TRBJ2-7,many,ASSERVQAEQY
NA,TRBV7-2,TRBJ1-5,many,ASSTSQAAQH
NA,TRBV29-1,TRBJ2-3,NA,SVVSRTDTQY
NA,TRBV4-3,TRBJ1-3,NA,ASSQTGPPSGNTIY